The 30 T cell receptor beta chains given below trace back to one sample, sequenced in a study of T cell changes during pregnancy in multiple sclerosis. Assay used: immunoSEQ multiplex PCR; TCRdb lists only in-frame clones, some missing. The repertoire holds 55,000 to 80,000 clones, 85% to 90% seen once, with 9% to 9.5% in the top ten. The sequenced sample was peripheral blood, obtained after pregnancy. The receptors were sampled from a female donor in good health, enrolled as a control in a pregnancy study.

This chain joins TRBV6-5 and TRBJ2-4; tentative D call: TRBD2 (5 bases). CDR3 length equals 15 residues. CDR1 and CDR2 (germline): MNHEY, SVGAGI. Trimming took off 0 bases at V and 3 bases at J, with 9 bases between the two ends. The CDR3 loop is CASSYSRVVKNIQYF. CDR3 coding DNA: TGTGCCAGCAGTTACTCGAGGGTCGTCAAAAACATTCAGTACTTC.

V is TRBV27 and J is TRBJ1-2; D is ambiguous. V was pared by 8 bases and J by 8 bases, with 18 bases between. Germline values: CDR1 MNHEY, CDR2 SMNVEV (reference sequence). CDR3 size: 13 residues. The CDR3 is CASGGSRSWGYTF. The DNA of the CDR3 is TGTGCCAGCGGCGGCAGCCGGTCCTGGGGCTACACCTTC.

The DNA of the CDR3 is TGTGCCAGCAGCCACCTGGGAGGTGAGGGCGAGCAGTACTTC. Translation gives CASSHLGGEGEQYF. This sequence joins TRBV7-6 and TRBJ2-7; D is possibly TRBD2 (6 bases). This CDR3 comprises 14 residues. The germline V gene encodes CDR1 SGHVS and CDR2 FNYEAQ. Trimming stripped 5 bases from V and 6 bases from J, with 17 bases between.

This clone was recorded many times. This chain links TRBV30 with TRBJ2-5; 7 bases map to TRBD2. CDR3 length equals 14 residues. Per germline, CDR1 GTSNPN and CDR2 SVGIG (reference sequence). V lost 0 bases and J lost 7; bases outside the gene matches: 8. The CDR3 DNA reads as TGTGCCTGGAGTGTACTCGGGACTACGGGGACCCAGTACTTC. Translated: CAWSVLGTTGTQYF.

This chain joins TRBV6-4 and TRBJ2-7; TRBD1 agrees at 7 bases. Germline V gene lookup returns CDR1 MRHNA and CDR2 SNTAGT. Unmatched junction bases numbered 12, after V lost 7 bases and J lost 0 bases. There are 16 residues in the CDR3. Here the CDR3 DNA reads TGTGCCAGCAATGGACAGGAGGTCCCCAACTCCTACGAGCAGTACTTC. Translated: CASNGQEVPNSYEQYF.

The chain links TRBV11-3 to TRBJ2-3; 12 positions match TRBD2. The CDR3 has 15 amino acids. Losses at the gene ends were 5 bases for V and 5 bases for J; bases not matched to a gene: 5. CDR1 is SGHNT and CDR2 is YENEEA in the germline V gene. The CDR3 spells CASSPLAGGVDTQYF. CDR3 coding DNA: TGTGCCAGCAGCCCACTAGCGGGGGGTGTAGATACGCAGTATTTT.

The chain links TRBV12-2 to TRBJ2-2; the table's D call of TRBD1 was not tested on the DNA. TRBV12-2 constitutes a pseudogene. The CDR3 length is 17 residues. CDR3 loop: CASRWPGQGSYTGELFF. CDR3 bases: TGTGCAAGTCGCTGGCCGGGACAGGGTTCGTACACCGGGGAGCTGTTTTTT.

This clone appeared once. The DNA of the CDR3 is TGCGCCAGCGGGGGCGTGGATCCTACCGGGGAGCTGTTTTTT. This sequence encodes CASGGVDPTGELFF. J is TRBJ2-2 and V is TRBV5-1; the D gene is possibly TRBD1 (6 bases). V gave up 7 bases and J gave up 5 bases, with 15 bases separating them. This CDR3 is 14 amino acids long. Germline values: CDR1 SGHRS, CDR2 YFSETQ.

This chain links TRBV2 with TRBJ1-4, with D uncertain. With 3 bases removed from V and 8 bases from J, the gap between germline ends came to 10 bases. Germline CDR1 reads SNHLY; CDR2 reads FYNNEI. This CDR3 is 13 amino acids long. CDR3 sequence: CASSDQRWEKLFF. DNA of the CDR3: TGTGCCAGCAGTGACCAACGGTGGGAAAAACTGTTTTTT.

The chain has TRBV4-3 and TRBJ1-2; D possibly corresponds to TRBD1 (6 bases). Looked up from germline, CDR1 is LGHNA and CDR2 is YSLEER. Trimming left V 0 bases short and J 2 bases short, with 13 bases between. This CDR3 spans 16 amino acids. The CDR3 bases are TGCGCCAGCAGCCAAGAGGCCAGGGGTGGGAACTATGGCTACACCTTC. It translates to CASSQEARGGNYGYTF.

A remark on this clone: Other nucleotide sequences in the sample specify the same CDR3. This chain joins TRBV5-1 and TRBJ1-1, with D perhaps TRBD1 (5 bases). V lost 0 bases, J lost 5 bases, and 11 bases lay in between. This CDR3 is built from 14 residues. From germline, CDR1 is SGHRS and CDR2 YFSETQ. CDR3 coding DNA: TGCGCCAGCAGCTTGGGGGGGGGAGGGACTGAAGCTTTCTTT. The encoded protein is CASSLGGGGTEAFF.

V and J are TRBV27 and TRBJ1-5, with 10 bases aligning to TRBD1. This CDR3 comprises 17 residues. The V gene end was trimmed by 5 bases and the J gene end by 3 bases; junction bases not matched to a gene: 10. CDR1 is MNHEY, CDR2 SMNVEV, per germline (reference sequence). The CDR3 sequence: CASSEWTGGGYNQPQHF. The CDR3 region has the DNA TGTGCCAGCAGTGAATGGACAGGGGGAGGTTACAATCAGCCCCAGCATTTT.

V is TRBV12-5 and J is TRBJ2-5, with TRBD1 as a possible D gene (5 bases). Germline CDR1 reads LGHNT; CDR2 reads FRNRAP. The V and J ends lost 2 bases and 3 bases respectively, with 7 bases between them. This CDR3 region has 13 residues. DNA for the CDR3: TGTGCTAGTGGTTTGACAGGCGAAGAGACCCAGTACTTC. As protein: CASGLTGEETQYF.

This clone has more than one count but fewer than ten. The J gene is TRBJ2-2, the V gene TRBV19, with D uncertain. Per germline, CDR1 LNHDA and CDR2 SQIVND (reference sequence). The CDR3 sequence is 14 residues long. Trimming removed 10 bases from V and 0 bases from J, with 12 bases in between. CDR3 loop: CATSKQPNTGELFF. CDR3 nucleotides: TGTGCCACTTCCAAACAGCCGAACACCGGGGAGCTGTTTTTT. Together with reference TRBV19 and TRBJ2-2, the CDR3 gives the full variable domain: DGGITQSPKYLFRKEGQNVTLSCEQNLNHDAMYWYRQDPGQGLRLIYYSQIVNDFQKGDIAEGYSVSREKKESFPLTVTSAQKNPTAFYLCATSKQPNTGELFFGEGSRLTVL.

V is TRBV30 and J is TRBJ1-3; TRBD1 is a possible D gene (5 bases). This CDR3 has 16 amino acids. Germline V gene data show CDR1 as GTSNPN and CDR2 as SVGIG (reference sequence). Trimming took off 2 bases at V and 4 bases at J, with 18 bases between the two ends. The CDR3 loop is CAWSPRGGGPGNTIYF. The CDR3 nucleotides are TGTGCCTGGAGTCCGCGGGGGGGAGGACCAGGAAACACCATATATTTT.

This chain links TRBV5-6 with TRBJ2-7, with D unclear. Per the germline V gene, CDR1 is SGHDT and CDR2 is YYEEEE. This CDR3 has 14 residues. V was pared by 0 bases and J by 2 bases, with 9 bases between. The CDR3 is CASSLASGTYEQYF. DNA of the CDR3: TGTGCCAGCAGCTTGGCCTCCGGTACCTACGAGCAGTACTTC.

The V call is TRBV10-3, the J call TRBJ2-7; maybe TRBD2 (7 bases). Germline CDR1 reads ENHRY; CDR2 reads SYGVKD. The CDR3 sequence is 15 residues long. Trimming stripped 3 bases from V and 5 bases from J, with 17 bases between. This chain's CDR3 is CAISDPGGARDEQYF. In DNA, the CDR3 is TGTGCCATCAGTGACCCGGGGGGCGCGAGGGACGAGCAGTACTTC.

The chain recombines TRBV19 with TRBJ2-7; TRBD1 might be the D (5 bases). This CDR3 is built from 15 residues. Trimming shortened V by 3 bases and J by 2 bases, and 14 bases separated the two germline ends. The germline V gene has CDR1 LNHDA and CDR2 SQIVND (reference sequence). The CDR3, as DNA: TGTGCCAGTAGTATTAAAGGGGCCGTAGCCTACGAGCAGTACTTC. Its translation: CASSIKGAVAYEQYF.

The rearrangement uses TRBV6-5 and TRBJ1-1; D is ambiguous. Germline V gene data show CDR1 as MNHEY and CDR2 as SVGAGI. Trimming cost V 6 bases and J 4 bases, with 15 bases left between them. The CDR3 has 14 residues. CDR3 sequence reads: CASSLTGRGTEAFF. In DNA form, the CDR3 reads TGTGCCAGCAGCTTGACCGGGCGGGGCACTGAAGCTTTCTTT.

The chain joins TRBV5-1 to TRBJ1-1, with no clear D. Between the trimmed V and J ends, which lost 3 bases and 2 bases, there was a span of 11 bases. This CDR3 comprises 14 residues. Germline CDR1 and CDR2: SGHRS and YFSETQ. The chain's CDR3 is CASSSTALNTEAFF. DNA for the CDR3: TGCGCCAGCAGCTCCACGGCACTAAACACTGAAGCTTTCTTT.

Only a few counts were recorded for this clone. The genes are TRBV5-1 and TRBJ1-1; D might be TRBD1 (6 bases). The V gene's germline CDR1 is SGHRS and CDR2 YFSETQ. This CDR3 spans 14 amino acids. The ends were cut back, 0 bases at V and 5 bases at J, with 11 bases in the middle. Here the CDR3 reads CASSLVDRGTEAFF. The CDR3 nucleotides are TGCGCCAGCAGCTTGGTGGACAGAGGGACTGAAGCTTTCTTT.

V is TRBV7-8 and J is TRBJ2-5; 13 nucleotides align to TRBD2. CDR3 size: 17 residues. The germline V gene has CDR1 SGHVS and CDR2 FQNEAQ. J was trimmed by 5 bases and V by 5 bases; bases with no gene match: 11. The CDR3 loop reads CASSLPGLAGMWETQYF. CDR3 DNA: TGTGCCAGCAGCCTTCCGGGACTAGCGGGGATGTGGGAGACCCAGTACTTC.

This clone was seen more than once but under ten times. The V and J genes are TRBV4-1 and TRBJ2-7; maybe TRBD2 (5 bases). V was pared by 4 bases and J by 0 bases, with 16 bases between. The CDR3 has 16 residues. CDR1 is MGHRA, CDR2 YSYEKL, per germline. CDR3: CASSPQRLVSSYEQYF. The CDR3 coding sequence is TGCGCCAGCAGCCCTCAGCGGCTAGTGAGCTCCTACGAGCAGTACTTC.

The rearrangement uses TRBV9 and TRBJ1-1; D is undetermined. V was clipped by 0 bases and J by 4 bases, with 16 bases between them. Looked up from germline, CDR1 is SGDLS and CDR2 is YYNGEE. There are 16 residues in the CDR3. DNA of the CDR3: TGTGCCAGCAGCGTAGGAGGAACGGCGGAGGGCACTGAAGCTTTCTTT. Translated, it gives CASSVGGTAEGTEAFF.

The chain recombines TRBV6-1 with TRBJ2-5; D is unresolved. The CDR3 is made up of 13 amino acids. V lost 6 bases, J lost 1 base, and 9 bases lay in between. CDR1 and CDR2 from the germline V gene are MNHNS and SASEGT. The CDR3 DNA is TGTGCCAGCAGCCTCCTATCCCAAGAGACCCAGTACTTC. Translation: CASSLLSQETQYF.

This chain's CDR3 is CTPGQETQYF. CDR3 in DNA: TGCACCCCGGGCCAAGAGACCCAGTACTTC. J is TRBJ2-5 and V is TRBV20-1; no reliable D call. CDR3 length: 10 residues. CDR1 and CDR2 from the germline V gene are DFQATT and SNEGSKA (reference sequence).

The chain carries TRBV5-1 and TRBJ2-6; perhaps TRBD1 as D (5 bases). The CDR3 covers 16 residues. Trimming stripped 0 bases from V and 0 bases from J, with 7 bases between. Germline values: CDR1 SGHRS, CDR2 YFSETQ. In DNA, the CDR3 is TGCGCCAGCAGCTTGGCCGACAGCTCTGGGGCCAACGTCCTGACTTTC. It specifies CASSLADSSGANVLTF.

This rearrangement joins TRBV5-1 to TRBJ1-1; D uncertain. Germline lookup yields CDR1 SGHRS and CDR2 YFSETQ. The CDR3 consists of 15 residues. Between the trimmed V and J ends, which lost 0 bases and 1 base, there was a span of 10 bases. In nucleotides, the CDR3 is TGCGCCAGCAGCTTGGTTCCCCAGTCGAACACTGAAGCTTTCTTT. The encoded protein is CASSLVPQSNTEAFF.

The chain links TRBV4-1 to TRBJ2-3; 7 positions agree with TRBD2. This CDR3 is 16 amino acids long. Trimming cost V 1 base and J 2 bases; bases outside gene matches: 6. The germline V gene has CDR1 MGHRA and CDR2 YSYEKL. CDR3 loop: CASSQGPGRYTDTQYF. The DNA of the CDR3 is TGCGCCAGCAGCCAAGGGCCCGGGAGGTACACAGATACGCAGTATTTT.

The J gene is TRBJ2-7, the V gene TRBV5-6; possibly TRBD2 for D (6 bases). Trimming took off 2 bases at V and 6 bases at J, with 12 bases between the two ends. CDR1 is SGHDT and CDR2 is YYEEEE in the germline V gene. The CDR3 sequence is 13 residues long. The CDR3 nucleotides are TGTGCCAGCAGCTTTAGCGGCCTCAGCGAGCAGTACTTC. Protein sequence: CASSFSGLSEQYF.